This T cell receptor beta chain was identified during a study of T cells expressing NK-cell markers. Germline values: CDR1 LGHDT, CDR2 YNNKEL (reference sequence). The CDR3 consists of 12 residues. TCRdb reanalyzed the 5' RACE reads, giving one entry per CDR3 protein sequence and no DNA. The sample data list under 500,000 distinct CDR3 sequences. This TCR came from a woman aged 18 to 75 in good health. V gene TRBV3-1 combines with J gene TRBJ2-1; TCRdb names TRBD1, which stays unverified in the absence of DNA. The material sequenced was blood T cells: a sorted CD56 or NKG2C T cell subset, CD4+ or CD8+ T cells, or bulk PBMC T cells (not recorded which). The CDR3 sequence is CASSQARGEQFF.